The rows below give T cell receptor beta chains drawn from one sample of a study of monozygotic twins with cystic fibrosis. Generated by immunoSEQ multiplex PCR, the TCRdb table keeps only in-frame clones and is missing some. Counted here are tens of thousands of clones, under 90% occurring once; the ten biggest clones make up roughly 1.5%. The sequencing input was blood. The receptors come from a girl aged 2 to 9 with cystic fibrosis. Both conserved end residues are part of each CDR3. The D gene is left open where the match is weak. The listing skips clone size in some rows; elsewhere it reads once, few, many or a size class.

d_gene: -
v_gene: TRBV19
j_gene: TRBJ1-4
abundance: -
CDR3aa: CARLHEKLFF
CDR3nt: TGTGCCAGGCTACATGAAAAACTGTTTTTT

d_gene: TRBD1
v_gene: TRBV7-8
j_gene: TRBJ1-1
abundance: -
CDR3aa: CASSLPDRGEAFF
CDR3nt: TGTGCCAGCAGCTTACCAGACAGGGGGGAAGCTTTCTTT

d_gene: -
v_gene: TRBV5-1
j_gene: TRBJ2-7
abundance: -
CDR3aa: CASSWDTQYEQYF
CDR3nt: TGCGCCAGCAGTTGGGACACGCAATACGAGCAGTACTTC

d_gene: TRBD1
v_gene: TRBV10-3
j_gene: TRBJ2-7
abundance: -
CDR3aa: CAISGGSGGEQYF
CDR3nt: TGTGCCATCAGTGGCGGGTCAGGGGGTGAGCAGTACTTC

d_gene: -
v_gene: TRBV5-1
j_gene: TRBJ1-1
abundance: -
CDR3aa: CASSSGRGTRGTEAFF
CDR3nt: TGCGCCAGCAGCTCGGGGCGGGGGACAAGGGGCACTGAAGCTTTCTTT

d_gene: -
v_gene: TRBV7-9
j_gene: TRBJ2-7
abundance: -
CDR3aa: CASSSLGERSSYEQYF
CDR3nt: TGTGCCAGCAGCTCACTAGGAGAGAGGAGTTCCTACGAGCAGTACTTC

d_gene: TRBD1
v_gene: TRBV4-1
j_gene: TRBJ1-5
abundance: -
CDR3aa: CASSQDIYRGEPQHF
CDR3nt: TGCGCCAGCAGCCAAGATATTTACAGGGGGGAGCCCCAGCATTTT

d_gene: TRBD2
v_gene: TRBV4-3
j_gene: TRBJ2-5
abundance: -
CDR3aa: CASSQRTSGGAEAWGTQYF
CDR3nt: TGCGCCAGCAGCCAAAGGACTAGCGGGGGGGCCGAGGCTTGGGGGACCCAGTACTTC

d_gene: -
v_gene: TRBV5-1
j_gene: TRBJ2-5
abundance: -
CDR3aa: CASSFKETQYF
CDR3nt: TGCGCCAGCAGCTTTAAAGAGACCCAGTACTTC

d_gene: -
v_gene: TRBV11-2
j_gene: TRBJ2-1
abundance: -
CDR3aa: CASSLASSHGEQFF
CDR3nt: TGTGCCAGCAGCTTAGCCTCGTCTCACGGCGAGCAGTTCTTC

d_gene: TRBD1
v_gene: TRBV27
j_gene: TRBJ1-5
abundance: -
CDR3aa: CASSLGGTGNQPQHF
CDR3nt: TGTGCCAGCAGTTTAGGCGGGACAGGGAATCAGCCCCAGCATTTT

d_gene: TRBD1
v_gene: TRBV6-6
j_gene: TRBJ1-6
abundance: -
CDR3aa: CASRGAGTGHSPLHF
CDR3nt: TGTGCCAGCAGGGGCGCCGGGACAGGCCATTCACCCCTCCACTTT

d_gene: TRBD1
v_gene: TRBV7-2
j_gene: TRBJ1-6
abundance: -
CDR3aa: CASSSQQGTAYNSPLHF
CDR3nt: TGTGCCAGCAGCTCACAACAGGGGACGGCCTATAATTCACCCCTCCACTTT

d_gene: TRBD1
v_gene: TRBV7-9
j_gene: TRBJ1-4
abundance: -
CDR3aa: CASSPWDRRRLQLFF
CDR3nt: TGTGCCAGCAGCCCTTGGGACAGGCGTCGTCTTCAACTGTTTTTT

d_gene: -
v_gene: TRBV14
j_gene: TRBJ2-2
abundance: -
CDR3aa: CASSPWTRINTGELFF
CDR3nt: TGTGCCAGCAGCCCCTGGACTCGAATCAACACCGGGGAGCTGTTTTTT

d_gene: TRBD2
v_gene: TRBV4-1
j_gene: TRBJ2-7
abundance: -
CDR3aa: CASSRSGGDSYEQYF
CDR3nt: TGCGCCAGCAGCCGTAGCGGGGGGGACTCCTACGAGCAGTACTTC

d_gene: -
v_gene: TRBV11-2
j_gene: TRBJ1-2
abundance: -
CDR3aa: CASSLARTAFNYGYTF
CDR3nt: TGTGCCAGCAGCTTAGCAAGGACGGCCTTTAACTATGGCTACACCTTC

d_gene: -
v_gene: TRBV25-1
j_gene: TRBJ2-7
abundance: -
CDR3aa: CASTGTDGYEQYF
CDR3nt: TGTGCCAGCACCGGGACGGATGGCTACGAGCAGTACTTC

d_gene: -
v_gene: TRBV5-6
j_gene: TRBJ1-2
abundance: -
CDR3aa: CASSLRTNYGYTF
CDR3nt: TGTGCCAGCAGCTTACGGACAAACTATGGCTACACCTTC

d_gene: -
v_gene: TRBV19
j_gene: TRBJ2-5
abundance: once
CDR3aa: CASNQGTAQETQYF
CDR3nt: TGTGCCAGTAACCAAGGGACGGCCCAAGAGACCCAGTACTTC

d_gene: TRBD2
v_gene: TRBV9
j_gene: TRBJ2-5
abundance: -
CDR3aa: CASSVGGGQQETQYF
CDR3nt: TGTGCCAGCAGCGTAGGCGGGGGGCAACAGGAGACCCAGTACTTC

d_gene: TRBD1
v_gene: TRBV7-2
j_gene: TRBJ2-7
abundance: -
CDR3aa: CASSLGRGRWEQYF
CDR3nt: TGTGCCAGCAGCTTAGGCAGGGGGCGCTGGGAGCAGTACTTC

d_gene: TRBD2
v_gene: TRBV25-1
j_gene: TRBJ2-3
abundance: -
CDR3aa: CASSESGTSGTPTDTQYF
CDR3nt: TGTGCCAGCAGTGAGTCCGGGACTAGCGGAACCCCCACAGATACGCAGTATTTT

d_gene: -
v_gene: TRBV7-2
j_gene: TRBJ1-5
abundance: -
CDR3aa: CASSPGQGVGQPQHF
CDR3nt: TGTGCCAGCAGCCCAGGGCAGGGAGTGGGTCAGCCCCAGCATTTT

d_gene: -
v_gene: TRBV27
j_gene: TRBJ1-2
abundance: few
CDR3aa: CASSVRQDPLTGYGYTF
CDR3nt: TGTGCCAGCAGTGTAAGACAGGATCCTCTGACTGGCTATGGCTACACCTTC

d_gene: TRBD1
v_gene: TRBV5-1
j_gene: TRBJ1-2
abundance: -
CDR3aa: CASSLQGASYGYTF
CDR3nt: TGCGCCAGCAGCTTGCAGGGGGCCTCCTATGGCTACACCTTC

d_gene: -
v_gene: TRBV4-2
j_gene: TRBJ1-5
abundance: few
CDR3aa: CASSQDATEDQPQHF
CDR3nt: TGTGCCAGCAGCCAAGACGCCACCGAAGATCAGCCCCAGCATTTT

d_gene: TRBD1
v_gene: TRBV4-3
j_gene: TRBJ2-7
abundance: once
CDR3aa: CASSPKATGGFYEQYF
CDR3nt: TGCGCCAGCAGCCCCAAAGCGACAGGGGGGTTCTACGAGCAGTACTTC

d_gene: -
v_gene: TRBV7-2
j_gene: TRBJ2-2
abundance: -
CDR3aa: CASSYQRANTGELFF
CDR3nt: TGTGCCAGCAGTTATCAGCGGGCGAACACCGGGGAGCTGTTTTTT

d_gene: -
v_gene: TRBV27
j_gene: TRBJ2-2
abundance: -
CDR3aa: CASSPNTGELFF
CDR3nt: TGTGCCAGCAGCCCGAACACCGGGGAGCTGTTTTTT

d_gene: -
v_gene: TRBV5-1
j_gene: TRBJ1-1
abundance: few
CDR3aa: CASNQTMNTEAFF
CDR3nt: TGCGCCAGCAATCAGACAATGAACACTGAAGCTTTCTTT

d_gene: -
v_gene: TRBV7-9
j_gene: TRBJ2-2
abundance: -
CDR3aa: CASSPSGQGGTGELFF
CDR3nt: TGTGCCAGCAGCCCATCAGGACAAGGGGGCACCGGGGAGCTGTTTTTT

d_gene: -
v_gene: TRBV18
j_gene: TRBJ2-3
abundance: -
CDR3aa: CASSPPGAGPTDTQYF
CDR3nt: TGTGCCAGCTCACCACCTGGGGCAGGACCCACGGATACGCAGTATTTT

d_gene: -
v_gene: TRBV9
j_gene: TRBJ2-1
abundance: -
CDR3aa: CASSVASFNEQFF
CDR3nt: TGTGCCAGCAGCGTAGCCTCTTTCAATGAGCAGTTCTTC

d_gene: -
v_gene: TRBV5-1
j_gene: TRBJ2-3
abundance: few
CDR3aa: CASSSSTDTQYF
CDR3nt: TGCGCCAGCAGCAGCAGCACAGATACGCAGTATTTT

d_gene: -
v_gene: TRBV6-6
j_gene: TRBJ1-5
abundance: -
CDR3aa: CASSFQTDQPQHF
CDR3nt: TGTGCCAGCAGTTTTCAGACAGATCAGCCCCAGCATTTT

d_gene: -
v_gene: TRBV7-6
j_gene: TRBJ2-7
abundance: once
CDR3aa: CASSLASGAPLEQYF
CDR3nt: TGTGCCAGCAGCTTAGCATCAGGGGCTCCTCTCGAGCAGTACTTC

d_gene: -
v_gene: TRBV4-1
j_gene: TRBJ2-1
abundance: once
CDR3aa: CASSQEVEQFF
CDR3nt: TGCGCCAGCAGCCAAGAGGTTGAGCAGTTCTTC

d_gene: -
v_gene: TRBV7-6
j_gene: TRBJ1-3
abundance: -
CDR3aa: CASSFMGVGNTIYF
CDR3nt: TGTGCCAGCAGCTTTATGGGGGTTGGAAACACCATATATTTT

d_gene: TRBD1
v_gene: TRBV2
j_gene: TRBJ2-2
abundance: -
CDR3aa: CASGDWTGMTGELFF
CDR3nt: TGTGCCAGCGGGGACTGGACAGGGATGACCGGGGAGCTGTTTTTT